This T cell receptor beta chain was captured by sequencing in a study of technical replicates of blood from several donors. The assay was immunoSEQ multiplex PCR, and TCRdb's table has in-frame clones only and misses some. Here the sample spans tens of thousands of clones, 90% to 95% being singletons. This CDR3 region has 15 residues. Germline CDR1 and CDR2: SGHRS and YFSETQ. V was pared by 4 bases and J by 7 bases, with 10 bases of the junction left unmatched. The chain uses TRBV5-1 and TRBJ2-2, with TRBD1 matching 7 bases. Sequences were obtained from T cells isolated from PBMCs. The sequence was collected from a human donor in good health. The CDR3 loop reads CASSRQGGIIGELFF. The CDR3 coding sequence is TGCGCCAGCAGCCGACAGGGTGGGATCATCGGGGAGCTGTTTTTT.